Below, 22 T cell receptor beta chains from the same sample are listed, as sequenced in a study of T cell responses to AZD1222 COVID-19 vaccine. Data came from immunoSEQ multiplex PCR; TCRdb stores just in-frame clones and leaves some out. The sample includes some 96,000 clones, approximately 89% of them seen just once. The source material was peripheral blood, sampled on day 0 of MenACWY control vaccination. These receptors came from an adult in good health.

The chain employs TRBV7-3 and TRBJ2-1; 12 nucleotides agree with TRBD2. There are 15 residues in the CDR3. The germline V gene has CDR1 SGHTA and CDR2 FQGTGA. V was pared by 2 bases and J by 6 bases, with 2 bases of the junction left unmatched. DNA for the CDR3: TGTGCCAGCAGCTTAGGACTAGCGGGGACCAATGAGCAGTTCTTC. Amino acids: CASSLGLAGTNEQFF.

The V call is TRBV10-3, the J call TRBJ1-1; D gene uncertain. Germline CDR1 ENHRY, CDR2 SYGVKD. V lost 0 bases, J lost 7 bases, and 18 bases lay in between. This CDR3 is built from 16 residues. The DNA for the CDR3 is TGTGCCATCAGTGAGTCGATTCCGTCGGGCTTTAATGAAGCTTTCTTT. Amino acids: CAISESIPSGFNEAFF.

The V and J genes are TRBV12-3 or TRBV12-4 and TRBJ2-5; the D gene is possibly TRBD1 (6 bases). The CDR3 has 13 amino acids. Between the trimmed V and J ends, which lost 7 bases and 5 bases, there was a span of 14 bases. DNA of the CDR3: TGTGCCAGCACCCTACAGGGTGGCGAGACCCAGTACTTC. This sequence encodes CASTLQGGETQYF.

This chain connects TRBV5-1 to TRBJ1-4; D might be TRBD1 (6 bases). The length of the CDR3 is 15 residues. Trimming took 4 bases from V and 3 from J, leaving 13 bases between them. Germline V gives CDR1 SGHRS, CDR2 YFSETQ. The CDR3 region has the DNA TGCGCCAGCAGCCAGACAGGCACGGCTAATGAAAAACTGTTTTTT. It yields the protein CASSQTGTANEKLFF.

J is TRBJ2-1 and V is TRBV19, with TRBD1 matching over 8 bases. Trimming at V came to 5 bases and at J to 6 bases, leaving 15 bases not matched to a gene. In germline, CDR1 is LNHDA, CDR2 SQIVND (reference sequence). This CDR3 is built from 17 residues. The CDR3 DNA reads TGTGCCAGTAGTTCACCCGCCGACAGGGGACGAACCAATGAGCAGTTCTTC. Its protein is CASSSPADRGRTNEQFF.

The chain is built from TRBV3-1 (or the pseudogene TRBV3-2) and TRBJ2-7; TRBD1 might be the D (5 bases). Germline CDR1 is LGHDT and CDR2 is YNNKEL (reference sequence). CDR3 length: 14 amino acids. Trimming stripped 0 bases from V and 3 bases from J, with 9 bases between. The CDR3 region has the DNA TGTGCCAGCAGCCAAGATGCAGGGATCTACGAGCAGTACTTC. Amino acids: CASSQDAGIYEQYF.

V gene TRBV7-2 combines with J gene TRBJ1-2, with D unclear. Trimming took off 1 base at V and 8 bases at J, with 14 bases between the two ends. Looked up from germline, CDR1 is SGHTA and CDR2 is FQGNSA. The CDR3 extends over 14 amino acids. The CDR3 protein is CASSLEPRSLGYTF. The CDR3 DNA follows: TGTGCCAGCAGCTTAGAACCTAGGTCGTTGGGCTACACCTTC.

The rearrangement links TRBV6-5 to TRBJ1-1; weak D call: TRBD1 (6 bases). Per the germline V gene, CDR1 is MNHEY and CDR2 is SVGAGI. The V end was cut by 6 bases, the J end by 2 bases, with 13 bases between. The CDR3 is 14 residues long. The CDR3 loop reads CASRRGTRNTEAFF. The CDR3 DNA reads TGTGCCAGCAGGAGGGGGACCCGCAACACTGAAGCTTTCTTT.

This clone was seen a handful of times. The chain links TRBV28 to TRBJ2-2, with 9 bases matching TRBD1. The CDR3 spans 16 residues. Germline lookup yields CDR1 MDHEN and CDR2 SYDVKM. The V segment lost 5 bases and the J segment 5 bases; nucleotides outside the gene matches: 9. Written as DNA, the CDR3 is TGTGCCAGCAGTGTCCGGGACAGGGTGGGGACCGGGGAGCTGTTTTTT. Protein: CASSVRDRVGTGELFF.

This clone has only one observation. This sequence joins TRBV6-5 and TRBJ1-4; D gene ambiguous. Germline V gene data show CDR1 as MNHEY and CDR2 as SVGAGI. The CDR3 loop spans 14 amino acids. The ends were cut back, 5 bases at V and 5 bases at J, with 12 bases in the middle. CDR3: CASSMSRSNEKLFF. For the CDR3, the DNA is TGTGCCAGCAGTATGTCCCGCTCCAATGAAAAACTGTTTTTT.

The chain employs TRBV7-3 and TRBJ2-1, with 7 bases aligning to TRBD1. The J segment lost 6 bases and the V segment lost 2 bases, leaving 7 bases of the junction unmatched. This CDR3 has 15 residues. Germline assignment: CDR1 SGHTA and CDR2 FQGTGA. The CDR3 region is CASSLDRAVGNEQFF. CDR3 nucleotide sequence: TGTGCCAGCAGCTTAGACAGGGCTGTTGGCAATGAGCAGTTCTTC.

The chain uses TRBV7-8 and TRBJ2-2; D not resolved. The CDR3 spans 14 residues. V was pared by 7 bases and J by 1 base, with 10 bases between. Germline V gene sequence: CDR1 SGHVS, CDR2 FQNEAQ. The CDR3: CASMVNRNTGELFF. In nucleotides, the CDR3 is TGTGCCAGCATGGTAAACAGGAACACCGGGGAGCTGTTTTTT.

The chain recombines TRBV6-4 with TRBJ1-1; no firm D call. Trimming took 6 bases from V and 4 from J, leaving 12 bases between them. The germline V gene has CDR1 MRHNA and CDR2 SNTAGT. The CDR3 spans 13 residues. The chain's CDR3 is CASSSSVGTEAFF. The CDR3 DNA sequence: TGTGCCAGCAGCTCGTCAGTGGGCACTGAAGCTTTCTTT.

This clone was seen more than once but under ten times. Different DNA sequences within this sample yield the same CDR3. The chain uses TRBV5-1 and TRBJ1-1, with D uncertain. V gave up 5 bases and J gave up 1 base, with 9 bases separating them. CDR3 length: 13 residues. Germline V lookup: CDR1 SGHRS, CDR2 YFSETQ. The CDR3 here is CASRGTANTEAFF. The CDR3 DNA reads TGCGCCAGCAGGGGAACCGCGAACACTGAAGCTTTCTTT.

This clone was observed a handful of times. V gene TRBV27 combines with J gene TRBJ2-7; tentatively, D is TRBD2 (5 bases). The CDR3 consists of 13 residues. The V end lost 5 bases, the J end lost 6 bases, and 14 bases lay between the germline ends. Germline-derived CDR1 and CDR2 are MNHEY and SMNVEV (reference sequence). The CDR3 is CASSSGALGEQYF. DNA for the CDR3: TGTGCCAGCAGTAGCGGTGCTTTGGGCGAGCAGTACTTC.

The chain recombines TRBV5-3 with TRBJ2-2; no clear D. TRBV5-3 is flagged as an ORF with uncertain function. The CDR3 length is 12 residues. V lost 3 bases to trimming and J lost 5 bases, with 5 bases between them. The CDR3 DNA sequence: TGTGCCAGAAGCTATACGACCGGGGAGCTGTTTTTT. Protein product: CARSYTTGELFF.

V gene TRBV23-1 combines with J gene TRBJ1-3; D gene unclear. TRBV23-1 counts as an open reading frame of uncertain function. CDR3 size: 11 residues. V was pared by 0 bases and J by 9 bases, with 3 bases between. CDR3 nucleotide sequence: TGCGCCAGCAGTCAATCGAGCACCATATATTTT. It specifies CASSQSSTIYF.

This chain links TRBV6-5 with TRBJ1-2; maybe TRBD1 (5 bases). The V gene's germline CDR1 is MNHEY and CDR2 SVGAGI. Trimming left V 6 bases short and J 2 bases short, with 10 bases between. This CDR3 comprises 13 residues. The CDR3 DNA reads as TGTGCCAGCAGGACGGGGGGGAACTATGGCTACACCTTC. Translating gives CASRTGGNYGYTF.

This sequence joins TRBV19 and TRBJ1-5; weak D call: TRBD1 (5 bases). Germline CDR1 reads LNHDA; CDR2 reads SQIVND (reference sequence). The CDR3 has 17 residues. V was shortened by 7 bases and J by 4 bases, with 23 bases between the two germline ends. Written as DNA, the CDR3 is TGTGCCAGTACCAACCCAGGGAGGGGAGGGCCGAATCAGCCCCAGCATTTT. This codes for CASTNPGRGGPNQPQHF.

This clone was seen a single time. This rearrangement joins TRBV7-2 to TRBJ1-2, with 7 nucleotides matching TRBD1. The junction had 10 bases not matched to a gene; V was cut back by 6 bases and J by 6 bases. CDR1 is SGHTA and CDR2 is FQGNSA in the germline V gene. The CDR3 length is 14 residues. The CDR3 reads CASRPTGVRHGYTF. The CDR3 bases are TGTGCCAGCAGACCAACAGGGGTCAGGCATGGCTACACCTTC.

The chain has TRBV12-3 or TRBV12-4 and TRBJ1-1, with a possible D match to TRBD1 (5 bases). The CDR3 covers 12 residues. The V gene lost 3 bases and the J gene lost 7 bases, with 9 bases spanning the gap. The CDR3 nucleotides are TGTGCCAGCAGTTTTGGAAGGGGTGAAGCTTTCTTT. Residues: CASSFGRGEAFF.

The rearrangement links TRBV28 to TRBJ2-7; 11 bases agree with TRBD1. CDR3 length equals 16 residues. V gave up 6 bases and J gave up 2 bases; unmatched junction bases: 9. Germline CDR1 reads MDHEN; CDR2 reads SYDVKM. DNA for the CDR3: TGTGCCAGCAGCTACACCCCGGGACAGGGGGCCTACGAGCAGTACTTC. Translating gives CASSYTPGQGAYEQYF.